This T cell receptor (beta chain) was observed in a study of blood T cell repertoires in COVID-19. The overall study: Samples taken during acute and convalescent COVID-19 were collected in the United States, Italy and Spain. PBMCs, B-cell-depleted T cells, or T cells were the source of the cDNA or gDNA that made up the material.

The CDR3 totals 14 residues. Unmatched junction bases numbered 9, after V lost 8 bases and J lost 7 bases. Per the germline V gene, CDR1 is MNHEY and CDR2 is SMNVEV (reference sequence). The Seattle patients, enrolled during active infection, were followed longitudinally. This clone was detected a few times. In the original analysis: Reference gene primers were amplified, and this amplification served to estimate nucleated cell counts. Only in-frame clones appear in the TCRdb table, and some are missing; sequencing was by immunoSEQ multiplex PCR. V and J calls and clone size are given by that table; D and trimming were obtained from the DNA. The sample shows some 110,000 clones, around 80% of them seen only once.

The sequenced material came from peripheral blood. The TCR comes from a man of 80 years or more with COVID-19, enrolled during active disease. The chain employs TRBV27 and TRBJ1-5, with 9 bases identical to TRBD1. CDR3 in DNA: TGTGCCAGCGGAACAGGGGGCGCGCGGCAGCCCCAGCATTTT. Amino acids: CASGTGGARQPQHF.